This TCR beta chain was recovered during a study of cytotoxic CD8 clonotypes in ibrutinib-treated CLL. Data came from immunoSEQ multiplex PCR; TCRdb stores just in-frame clones and leaves some out. The sample lists under 150,000 clones; 85% to 95% were seen once. V lost 6 bases to trimming and J lost 3 bases, with 18 bases between them. Germline V gives CDR1 MNHEY, CDR2 SMNVEV (reference sequence). This CDR3 region has 15 residues. The sequencing used PBMCs, collected after 12 months of ibrutinib treatment. The genes are TRBV27 and TRBJ2-7, with D possibly called TRBD1 or TRBD2 (5 bases each). The receptor's source is a human donor with chronic lymphocytic leukemia. The CDR3 protein is CASRRRGGAYYEQYF. The CDR3 region has the DNA TGTGCCAGCAGACGACGTGGGGGTGCGTACTACGAGCAGTACTTC.